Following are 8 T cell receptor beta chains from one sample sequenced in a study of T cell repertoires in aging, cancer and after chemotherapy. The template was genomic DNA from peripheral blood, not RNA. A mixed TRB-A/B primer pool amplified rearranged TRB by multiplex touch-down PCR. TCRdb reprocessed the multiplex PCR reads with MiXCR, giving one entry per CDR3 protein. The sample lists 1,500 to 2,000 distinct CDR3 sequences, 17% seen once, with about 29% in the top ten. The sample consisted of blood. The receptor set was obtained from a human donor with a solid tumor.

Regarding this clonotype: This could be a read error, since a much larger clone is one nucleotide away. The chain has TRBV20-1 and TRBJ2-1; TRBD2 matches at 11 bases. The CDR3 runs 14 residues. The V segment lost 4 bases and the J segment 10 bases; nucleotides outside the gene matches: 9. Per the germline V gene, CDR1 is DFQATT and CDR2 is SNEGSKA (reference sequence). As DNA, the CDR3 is TGCAGTGCTACCAGGGGGACTAGCGGCAAAGAGCAGTTCTTC. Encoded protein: CSATRGTSGKEQFF.

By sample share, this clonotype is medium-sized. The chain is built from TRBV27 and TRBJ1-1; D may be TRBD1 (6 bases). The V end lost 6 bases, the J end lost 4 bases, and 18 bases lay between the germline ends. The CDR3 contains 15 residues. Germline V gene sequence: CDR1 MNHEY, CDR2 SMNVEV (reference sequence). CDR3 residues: CASRTVQGSTTEAFF. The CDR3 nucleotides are TGTGCCAGCAGAACCGTACAGGGCTCGACCACTGAAGCTTTCTTT.

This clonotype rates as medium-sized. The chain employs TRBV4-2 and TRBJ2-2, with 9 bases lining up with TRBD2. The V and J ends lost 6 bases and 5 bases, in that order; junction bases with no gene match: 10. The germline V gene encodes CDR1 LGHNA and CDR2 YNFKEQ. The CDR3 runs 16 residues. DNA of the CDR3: TGTGCCAGCAGACCCGTAGCGGGAGTAGTTACCGGGGAGCTGTTTTTT. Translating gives CASRPVAGVVTGELFF.

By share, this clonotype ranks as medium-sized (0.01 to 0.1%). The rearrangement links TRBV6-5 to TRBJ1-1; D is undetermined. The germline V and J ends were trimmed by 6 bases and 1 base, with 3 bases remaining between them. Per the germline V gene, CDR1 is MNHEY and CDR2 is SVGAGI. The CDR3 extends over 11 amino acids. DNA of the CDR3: TGTGCCAGCAGCAAGAACACTGAAGCTTTCTTT. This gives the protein CASSKNTEAFF.

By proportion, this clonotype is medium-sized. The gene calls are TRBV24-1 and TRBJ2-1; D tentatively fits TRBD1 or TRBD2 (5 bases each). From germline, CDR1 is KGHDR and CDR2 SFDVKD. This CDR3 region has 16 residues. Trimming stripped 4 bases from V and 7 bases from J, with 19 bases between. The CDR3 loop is CATSDARDGGKNEQFF. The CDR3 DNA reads TGTGCCACCAGTGACGCAAGGGACGGAGGAAAGAATGAGCAGTTCTTC.

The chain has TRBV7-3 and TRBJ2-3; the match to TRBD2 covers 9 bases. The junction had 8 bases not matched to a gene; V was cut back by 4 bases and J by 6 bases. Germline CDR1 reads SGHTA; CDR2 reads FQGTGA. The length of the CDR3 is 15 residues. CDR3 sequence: CASSSAGGKEDTQYF. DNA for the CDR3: TGTGCCAGCAGCTCCGCGGGGGGGAAGGAGGATACGCAGTATTTT.

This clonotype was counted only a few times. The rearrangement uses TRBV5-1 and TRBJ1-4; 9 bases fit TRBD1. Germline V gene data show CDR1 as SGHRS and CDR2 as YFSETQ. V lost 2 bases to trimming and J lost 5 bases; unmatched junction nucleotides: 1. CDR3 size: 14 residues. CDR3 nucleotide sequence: TGCGCCAGCAGCTTCGGGACAGGGAATGAAAAACTGTTTTTT. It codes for CASSFGTGNEKLFF.

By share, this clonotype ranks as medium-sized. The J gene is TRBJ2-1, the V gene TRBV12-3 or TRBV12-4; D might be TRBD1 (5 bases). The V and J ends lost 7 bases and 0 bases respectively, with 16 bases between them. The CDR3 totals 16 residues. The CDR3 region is CASTALGRSSYNEQFF. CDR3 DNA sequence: TGTGCCAGCACCGCTCTGGGGCGGAGCTCCTACAATGAGCAGTTCTTC.